This record looks at one T cell receptor beta chain sequence and its context. This entry belongs to a study of blood T cells in healthy people across ages. For the second PCR, which ran for about 6 to 11 cycles, a sample-barcoded 5' primer and a J-beta primer mix were used. TCRdb itself ran the 5' RACE reads through MiXCR, one entry per CDR3 protein. The sample gives hundreds of thousands of distinct CDR3 sequences, roughly three fifths of which show up once; approximately 24% is in the top ten. The sequenced sample consisted of blood. This clonotype originated in a man aged 35-49 years in good health.

This chain's CDR3 is CASRVGLQDTQYF. CDR3 DNA sequence: TGCGCCAGCAGAGTGGGACTGCAAGATACGCAGTATTTT. This sequence joins TRBV10-2 and TRBJ2-3; perhaps TRBD2 as D (6 bases). The V end was cut by 6 bases, the J end by 5 bases, with 12 bases between. Per the germline V gene, CDR1 is WSHSY and CDR2 is SAAADI. The CDR3 extends over 13 amino acids.